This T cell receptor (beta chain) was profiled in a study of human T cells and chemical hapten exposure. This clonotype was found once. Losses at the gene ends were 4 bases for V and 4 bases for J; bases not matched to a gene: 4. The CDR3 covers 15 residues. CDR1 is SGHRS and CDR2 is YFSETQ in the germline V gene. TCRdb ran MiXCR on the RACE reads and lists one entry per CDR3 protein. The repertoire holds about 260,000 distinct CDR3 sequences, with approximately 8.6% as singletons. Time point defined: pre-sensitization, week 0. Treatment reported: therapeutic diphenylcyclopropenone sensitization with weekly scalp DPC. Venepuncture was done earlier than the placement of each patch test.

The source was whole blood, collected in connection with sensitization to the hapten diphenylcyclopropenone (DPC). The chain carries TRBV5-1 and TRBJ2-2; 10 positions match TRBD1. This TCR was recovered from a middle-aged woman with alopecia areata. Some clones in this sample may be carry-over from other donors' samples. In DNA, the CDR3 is TGCGCCAGCAGCACGGGACAGGGGAGCACCGGGGAGCTGTTTTTT. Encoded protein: CASSTGQGSTGELFF. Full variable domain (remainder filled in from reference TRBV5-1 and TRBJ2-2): KAGVTQTPRYLIKTRGQQVTLSCSPISGHRSVSWYQQTPGQGLQFLFEYFSETQRNKGNFPGRFSGRQFSNSRSEMNVSTLELGDSALYLCASSTGQGSTGELFFGEGSRLTVL.